These T cell receptor beta chains were read from a single sample in a study of blood T cell repertoires in COVID-19. The protocol was immunoSEQ multiplex PCR, while the TCRdb copy is restricted to in-frame clones and leaves out a portion. Of 150,000 to 200,000 clones detected, around 79% appear once; the ten largest clones hold roughly 17%. Sequencing was performed on peripheral blood. These receptors originate from a man between 60 and 75 years old with active or convalescent COVID-19. CDR3s include the opening cysteine and the closing phenylalanine or tryptophan. Fields, in order: V gene, D gene, clone size, J gene, CDR3 protein, CDR3 DNA. D genes are given only for firm matches. For some rows the clone size is stated as once, few or many, or as a class when expanded; others skip it.

>TRBV5-4|TRBD2|once|TRBJ2-3
CASSSGGGGTDTQYF
TGTGCCAGCAGCAGTGGGGGAGGGGGCACAGATACGCAGTATTTT
>TRBV5-1|NA|once|TRBJ2-1
CASSLVQGPYNEQFF
TGCGCCAGCAGCTTGGTTCAGGGGCCCTACAATGAGCAGTTCTTC
>TRBV11-3|NA|NA|TRBJ1-1
CASSSQGNTEAFF
TGTGCCAGCAGCTCTCAGGGGAACACTGAAGCTTTCTTT
>TRBV4-1|TRBD2|few|TRBJ2-2
CASSQDPSGEGWELFF
TGCGCCAGCAGCCAAGACCCTTCGGGGGAGGGTTGGGAGCTGTTTTTT
>TRBV5-1|NA|once|TRBJ2-5
CASSPATTKETQYF
TGCGCCAGCAGCCCCGCGACTACTAAAGAGACCCAGTACTTC
>TRBV2|NA|NA|TRBJ1-5
CASSEARDSNQPQHF
TGTGCCAGCAGTGAAGCCCGGGATAGCAATCAGCCCCAGCATTTT
>TRBV18|TRBD1|NA|TRBJ2-5
CASSPPTGQETQYF
TGTGCCAGCTCACCACCGACAGGGCAAGAGACCCAGTACTTC
>TRBV5-1|TRBD2|NA|TRBJ2-3
CASSSFRGAGDSTDTQYF
TGCGCCAGCAGCTCTTTCCGTGGGGCGGGAGATAGCACAGATACGCAGTATTTT
>TRBV6-2/TRBV6-3|NA|NA|TRBJ2-2
CASTPLTGELFF
TGTGCCAGCACCCCCTTAACCGGGGAGCTGTTTTTT
>TRBV10-1|TRBD1|NA|TRBJ2-4
CASQGAIIQYF
TGCGCCAGCCAGGGGGCGATCATTCAGTACTTC
>TRBV7-6|NA|NA|TRBJ2-3
CASSQIGLTDTQYF
TGTGCCAGCAGCCAGATAGGACTCACAGATACGCAGTATTTT
>TRBV7-9|NA|NA|TRBJ1-1
CASSSAPEGRTEAFF
TGTGCCAGCAGCTCAGCACCAGAGGGGAGGACTGAAGCTTTCTTT
>TRBV5-6|TRBD1|NA|TRBJ1-3
CASSWTGSGNTIYF
TGTGCCAGCAGCTGGACAGGCTCTGGAAACACCATATATTTT
>TRBV18|NA|few|TRBJ2-2
CASSPVPETGELFF
TGTGCCAGCTCACCGGTCCCAGAAACCGGGGAGCTGTTTTTT
>TRBV28|NA|once|TRBJ2-7
CASSGSPSYEQYF
TGTGCCAGCAGTGGGAGTCCTTCCTACGAGCAGTACTTC
>TRBV28|NA|NA|TRBJ2-4
CASSTGTNFQYF
TGTGCCAGCAGCACCGGGACAAATTTTCAGTACTTC
>TRBV4-2|NA|NA|TRBJ1-4
CASSQAEFNEKLFF
TGTGCCAGCAGCCAAGCGGAGTTTAATGAAAAACTGTTTTTT
>TRBV18|NA|NA|TRBJ2-3
CASSPRLGSFTDTQYF
TGTGCCAGCTCACCACGGTTGGGCAGCTTCACAGATACGCAGTATTTT
>TRBV28|TRBD2|NA|TRBJ2-7
CASRRTSGGYEQYF
TGTGCCAGCAGGCGGACTAGCGGAGGCTACGAGCAGTACTTC
>TRBV19|TRBD2|NA|TRBJ2-1
CASSIETSDDEQFF
TGTGCCAGTAGTATCGAGACTAGCGACGATGAGCAGTTCTTC
>TRBV7-8|NA|NA|TRBJ2-7
CASSLALTYEQYF
TGTGCCAGCAGCTTAGCCTTAACCTACGAGCAGTACTTC
>TRBV3-1/TRBV3-2|NA|NA|TRBJ2-3
CASSRSGPSTDTQYF
TGTGCCAGCAGCCGGAGCGGCCCTAGCACAGATACGCAGTATTTT
>TRBV7-8|NA|few|TRBJ2-1
CASSPGTRSYNEQFF
TGTGCCAGCAGCCCGGGGACTCGCTCCTACAATGAGCAGTTCTTC
>TRBV9|NA|NA|TRBJ2-1
CASSPMHNEQFF
TGTGCCAGCAGCCCTATGCACAATGAGCAGTTCTTC
>TRBV29-1|NA|NA|TRBJ2-7
CSVDGAGYGEQYF
TGCAGCGTTGATGGGGCTGGATATGGGGAGCAGTACTTC
>TRBV7-3|NA|NA|TRBJ2-3
CASSLTGEDTQYF
TGTGCCAGCAGCTTGACGGGGGAAGATACGCAGTATTTT